This TCR beta chain was found in a study of CD8 T cells in ankylosing spondylitis. General study points: Clones linked to the disease showed a CD8+ phenotype. They occurred at relatively low frequencies in peripheral blood. Reports say disease-linked clones showed up significantly more in matched ankylosing spondylitis synovial fluid. Seemingly distinctive of ankylosing spondylitis blood was a TCR beta motif formed by eight highly homologous variants.

As regards this clonotype: Its antigen remains unidentified.

The CDR3 spans 13 residues. Trimming removed 5 bases from V and 5 bases from J, with 12 bases in between. Quantitative 5'-RACE was performed with molecular barcodes, and it yielded the TCR beta libraries. TCRdb reprocessed the 5' RACE reads via MiXCR and lists one record per CDR3 protein. This repertoire shows 340,000 or so distinct CDR3 sequences, roughly 15% found once; its top ten account for 0.9% to 1.2%. The sequencing input was blood, either unsorted or a sorted T cell fraction (not recorded which). This chain connects TRBV12-3 or TRBV12-4 to TRBJ2-5; D is possibly TRBD1 (5 bases). This receptor was taken from a male donor with ankylosing spondylitis or in good health (not recorded which). CDR3 protein: CASSPVGDETQYF. For the CDR3, the DNA is TGTGCCAGCAGTCCCGTAGGGGATGAGACCCAGTACTTC.